This T cell receptor (beta chain) was retrieved from a study of T cell repertoires in cytomegalovirus infection. This clonotype was counted only a few times. Antigen specificity is unknown. MiXCR, applied by TCRdb to the reads, yields one record per CDR3 protein. The table has a few hundred thousand distinct CDR3 sequences, roughly 43% seen once; the top ten hold around 50%. CDR1 and CDR2 from the germline V gene are SGHTA and FQGNSA. The V gene lost 0 bases and the J gene lost 4 bases, with 17 bases spanning the gap. The CDR3 runs to 17 residues. Specimen: cultured PBMCs, collected from culture after CMV antigen stimulation. The chain uses TRBV7-2 and TRBJ2-3, with D tentatively TRBD2 (5 bases). This TCR was sampled from a human donor in good health (CMV status not recorded). Some clones in this sample may be carry-over from other donors' samples. For the CDR3, the DNA is TGTGCCAGCAGCTTAGCGATTCTAGCAACCGCCGCAGATACGCAGTATTTT. It yields the protein CASSLAILATAADTQYF.